One and the same sample provided the 5 T cell receptor beta chains below, sequenced in a study of control samples from healthy donors and cancer patients. Generated by immunoSEQ multiplex PCR, the TCRdb table keeps only in-frame clones and is missing some. This sample has about 65,000 clones, with 90% found just once. The specimen sequenced was PBMCs. The receptors were gathered from a woman aged 50 to 60 with colorectal cancer.

CDR3 protein: CATTLDRGSKTQYF. CDR3 in DNA: TGTGCCACCACCCTCGACAGGGGATCGAAGACCCAGTACTTC. The V gene is TRBV15, the J gene TRBJ2-5, with 8 bases that match TRBD1. Per the germline V gene, CDR1 is LNHNV and CDR2 is YYDKDF (reference sequence). The CDR3 is 14 residues long. V dropped 7 bases and J dropped 6; count of bases not matched to a gene: 10.

The rearrangement links TRBV6-5 to TRBJ1-1, with TRBD1 identical over 11 bases. In germline, CDR1 is MNHEY, CDR2 SVGAGI. This CDR3 has 15 residues. With 11 bases clipped from V and 3 bases from J, the junction kept 11 bases outside the gene matches. CDR3 bases: TGTGCCGCGGTAGGACCGGGACAGGGGGACACTGAAGCTTTCTTT. It is translated as CAAVGPGQGDTEAFF.

The chain carries TRBV28 and TRBJ2-5; 12 bases match TRBD2. The CDR3 has 15 amino acids. The germline V gene encodes CDR1 MDHEN and CDR2 SYDVKM. J lost 5 bases, V lost 5 bases, and 6 bases had no gene match. The CDR3 protein is CASSPLAGGGETQYF. Written as DNA, the CDR3 is TGTGCCAGCAGTCCCCTAGCGGGAGGGGGGGAGACCCAGTACTTC.

Written as DNA, the CDR3 is TGTGCCAGCAGTGAAAGTAATGGTCGTGGCTACACCTTC. Its protein product is CASSESNGRGYTF. The chain carries TRBV6-1 and TRBJ1-2; no definite D call. V was shortened by 2 bases and J by 7 bases, with 11 bases between the two germline ends. The CDR3 totals 13 residues. Germline values: CDR1 MNHNS, CDR2 SASEGT.

This sequence joins TRBV28 and TRBJ2-7, with D possibly matching TRBD2 (5 bases). Germline values: CDR1 MDHEN, CDR2 SYDVKM. This CDR3 region has 16 residues. Trimming removed 2 bases from V and 2 bases from J, with 16 bases in between. The CDR3 protein is CASSLDTGTRAYEQYF. The CDR3 bases are TGTGCCAGCAGTTTAGATACGGGAACTCGAGCCTACGAGCAGTACTTC.